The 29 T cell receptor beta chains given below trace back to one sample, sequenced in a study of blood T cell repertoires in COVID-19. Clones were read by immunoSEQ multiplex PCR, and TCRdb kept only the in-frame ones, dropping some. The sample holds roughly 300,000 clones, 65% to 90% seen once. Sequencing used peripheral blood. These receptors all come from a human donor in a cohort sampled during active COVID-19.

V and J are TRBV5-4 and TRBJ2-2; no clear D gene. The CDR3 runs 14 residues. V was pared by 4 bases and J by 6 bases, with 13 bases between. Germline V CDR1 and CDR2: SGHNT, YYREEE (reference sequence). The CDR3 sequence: CASSPNSESGELFF. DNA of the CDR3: TGTGCCAGCAGCCCTAATTCCGAATCCGGGGAGCTGTTTTTT.

DNA of the CDR3: TGTGCCAGCAGCTTGGAACTAGCGGACTACGAGCAGTACTTC. This sequence encodes CASSLELADYEQYF. This chain connects TRBV5-4 to TRBJ2-7; 8 bases agree with TRBD2. Germline CDR1 is SGHNT and CDR2 is YYREEE (reference sequence). The CDR3 is 14 residues long. With 0 bases clipped from V and 3 bases from J, the junction kept 2 bases outside the gene matches.

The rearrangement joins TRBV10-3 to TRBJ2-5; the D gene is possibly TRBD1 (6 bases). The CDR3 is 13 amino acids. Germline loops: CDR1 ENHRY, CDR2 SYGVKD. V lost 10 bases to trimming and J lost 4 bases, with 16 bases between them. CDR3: CATATGSAETQYF. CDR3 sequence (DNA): TGTGCCACCGCCACAGGGTCTGCAGAGACCCAGTACTTC.

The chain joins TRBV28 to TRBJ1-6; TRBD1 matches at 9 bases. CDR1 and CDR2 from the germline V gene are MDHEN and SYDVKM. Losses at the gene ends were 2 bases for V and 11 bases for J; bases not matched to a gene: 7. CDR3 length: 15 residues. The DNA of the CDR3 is TGTGCCAGCAGTTTACACGGGACAGGGAGGGCACCCCTCCACTTT. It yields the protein CASSLHGTGRAPLHF.

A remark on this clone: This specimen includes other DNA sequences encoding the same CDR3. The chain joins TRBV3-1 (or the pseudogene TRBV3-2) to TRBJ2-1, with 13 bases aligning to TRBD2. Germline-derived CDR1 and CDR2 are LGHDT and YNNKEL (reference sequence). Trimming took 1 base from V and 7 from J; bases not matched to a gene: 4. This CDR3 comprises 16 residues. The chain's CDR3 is CASSQVPGLAGNEQFF. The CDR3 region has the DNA TGTGCCAGCAGCCAAGTCCCGGGACTAGCGGGAAATGAGCAGTTCTTC.

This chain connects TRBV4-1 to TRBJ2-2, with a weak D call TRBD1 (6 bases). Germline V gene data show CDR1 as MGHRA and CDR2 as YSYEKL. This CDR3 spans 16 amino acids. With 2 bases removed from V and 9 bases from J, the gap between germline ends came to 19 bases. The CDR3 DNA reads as TGCGCCAGCAGCCAAAGCAATTCGGTCACAGGGCGGGAGCTGTTTTTT. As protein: CASSQSNSVTGRELFF.

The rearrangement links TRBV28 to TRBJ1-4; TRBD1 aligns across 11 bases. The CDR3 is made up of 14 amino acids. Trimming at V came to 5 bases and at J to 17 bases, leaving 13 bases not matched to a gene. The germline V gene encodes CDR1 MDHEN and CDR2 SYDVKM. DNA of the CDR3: TGTGCCAGCAGTCCCCGGACAGGGGGCGCGGGCCCCTTTTTT. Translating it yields CASSPRTGGAGPFF. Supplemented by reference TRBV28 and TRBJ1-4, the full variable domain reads DVKVTQSSRYLVKRTGEKVFLECVQDMDHENMFWYRQDPGLGLRLIYFSYDVKMKEKGDIPEGYSVSREKKERFSLILESASTNQTSMYLCASSPRTGGAGPFFGSGTQLSVL.

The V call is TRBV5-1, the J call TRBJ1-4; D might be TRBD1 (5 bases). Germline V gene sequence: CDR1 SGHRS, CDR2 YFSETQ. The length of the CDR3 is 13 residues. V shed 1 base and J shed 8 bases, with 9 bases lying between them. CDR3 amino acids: CASSLSTGEKLFF. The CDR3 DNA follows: TGCGCCAGCAGCTTGAGCACAGGCGAAAAACTGTTTTTT.

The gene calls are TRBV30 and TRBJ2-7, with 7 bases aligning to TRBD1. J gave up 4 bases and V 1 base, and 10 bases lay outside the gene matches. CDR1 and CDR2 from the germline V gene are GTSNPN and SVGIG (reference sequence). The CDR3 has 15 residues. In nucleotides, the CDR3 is TGTGCCTGGAGTGGCCGACAGGGTTCGGGGTACGAGCAGTACTTC. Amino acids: CAWSGRQGSGYEQYF.

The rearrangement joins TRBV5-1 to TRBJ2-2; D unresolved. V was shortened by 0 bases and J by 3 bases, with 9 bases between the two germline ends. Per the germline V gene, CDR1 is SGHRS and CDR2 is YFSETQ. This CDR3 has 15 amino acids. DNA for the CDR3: TGCGCCAGCAGCTTGGGTTCCGACTACACCGGGGAGCTGTTTTTT. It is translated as CASSLGSDYTGELFF. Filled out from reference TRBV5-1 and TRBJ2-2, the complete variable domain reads KAGVTQTPRYLIKTRGQQVTLSCSPISGHRSVSWYQQTPGQGLQFLFEYFSETQRNKGNFPGRFSGRQFSNSRSEMNVSTLELGDSALYLCASSLGSDYTGELFFGEGSRLTVL.

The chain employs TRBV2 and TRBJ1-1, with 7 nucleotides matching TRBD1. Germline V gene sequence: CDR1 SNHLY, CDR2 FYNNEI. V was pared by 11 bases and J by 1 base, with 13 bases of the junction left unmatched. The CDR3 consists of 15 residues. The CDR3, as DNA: TGTGCCGGGAAGGGACAGCCCTCGGAGAACACTGAAGCTTTCTTT. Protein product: CAGKGQPSENTEAFF.

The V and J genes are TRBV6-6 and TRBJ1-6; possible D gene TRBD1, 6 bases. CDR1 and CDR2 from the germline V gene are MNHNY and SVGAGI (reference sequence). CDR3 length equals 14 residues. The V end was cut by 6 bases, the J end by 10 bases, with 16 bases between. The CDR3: CASRPQGRESPLHF. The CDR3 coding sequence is TGTGCCAGCAGGCCCCAGGGGCGCGAATCACCCCTCCACTTT.

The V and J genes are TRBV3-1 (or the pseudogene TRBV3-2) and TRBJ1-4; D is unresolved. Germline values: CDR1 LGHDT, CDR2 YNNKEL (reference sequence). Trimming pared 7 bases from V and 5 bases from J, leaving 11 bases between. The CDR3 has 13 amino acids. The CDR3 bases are TGTGCCAGCACCTCACATGGCAATGAAAAACTGTTTTTT. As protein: CASTSHGNEKLFF.

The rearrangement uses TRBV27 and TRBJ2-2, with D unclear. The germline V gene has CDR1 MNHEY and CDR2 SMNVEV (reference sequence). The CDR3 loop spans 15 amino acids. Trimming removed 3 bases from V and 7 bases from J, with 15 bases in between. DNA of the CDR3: TGTGCCAGCAGTTTTGGGCAACGGAACGGCGGGGAGCTGTTTTTT. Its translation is CASSFGQRNGGELFF.

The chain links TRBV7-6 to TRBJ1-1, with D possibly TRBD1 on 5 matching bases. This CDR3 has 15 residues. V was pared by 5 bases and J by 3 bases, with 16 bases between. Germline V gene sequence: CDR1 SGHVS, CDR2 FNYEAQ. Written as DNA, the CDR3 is TGTGCCAGCAGCCCCCGGGCCCTAGGGGACACTGAAGCTTTCTTT. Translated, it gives CASSPRALGDTEAFF.

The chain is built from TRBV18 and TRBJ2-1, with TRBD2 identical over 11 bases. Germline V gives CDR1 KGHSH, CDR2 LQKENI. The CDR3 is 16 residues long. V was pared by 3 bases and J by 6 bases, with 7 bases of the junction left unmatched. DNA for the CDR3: TGTGCCAGCTCACCTTTAAAAGGGACTAGCGGCAATGAGCAGTTCTTC. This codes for CASSPLKGTSGNEQFF.

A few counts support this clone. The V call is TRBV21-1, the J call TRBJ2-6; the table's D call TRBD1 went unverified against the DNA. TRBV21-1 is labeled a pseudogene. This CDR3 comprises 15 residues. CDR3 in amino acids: CANGTQGLMANVLTF. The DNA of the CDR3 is TGTGCCAACGGGACGCAGGGGCTCATGGCCAACGTCCTGACTTTC.

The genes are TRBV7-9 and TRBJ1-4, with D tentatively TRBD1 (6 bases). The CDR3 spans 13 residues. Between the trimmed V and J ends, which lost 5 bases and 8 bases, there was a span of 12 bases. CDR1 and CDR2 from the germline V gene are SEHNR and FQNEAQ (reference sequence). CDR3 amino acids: CASSVTGNEKLFF. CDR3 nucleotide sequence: TGTGCCAGCAGCGTAACAGGGAACGAAAAACTGTTTTTT.

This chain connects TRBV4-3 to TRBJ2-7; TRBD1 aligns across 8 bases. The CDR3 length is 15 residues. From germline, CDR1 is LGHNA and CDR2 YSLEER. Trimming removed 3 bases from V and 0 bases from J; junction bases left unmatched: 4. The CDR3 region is CASSQGTGDSYEQYF. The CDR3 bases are TGCGCCAGCAGCCAGGGGACAGGAGACTCCTACGAGCAGTACTTC.

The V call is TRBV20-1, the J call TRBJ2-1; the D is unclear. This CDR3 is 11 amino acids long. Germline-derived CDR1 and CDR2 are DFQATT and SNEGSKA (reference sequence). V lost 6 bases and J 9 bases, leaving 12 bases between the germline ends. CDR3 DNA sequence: TGCAGTGCGATCTTTTACGGTGAGCAGTTCTTC. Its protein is CSAIFYGEQFF.

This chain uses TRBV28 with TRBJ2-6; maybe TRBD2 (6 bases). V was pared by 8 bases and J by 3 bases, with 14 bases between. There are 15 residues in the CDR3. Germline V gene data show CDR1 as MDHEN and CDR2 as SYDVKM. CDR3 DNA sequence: TGTGCCAGCCAGCTTGGCGGGGTTGGGGCCAACGTCCTGACTTTC. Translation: CASQLGGVGANVLTF. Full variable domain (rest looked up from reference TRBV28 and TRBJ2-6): DVKVTQSSRYLVKRTGEKVFLECVQDMDHENMFWYRQDPGLGLRLIYFSYDVKMKEKGDIPEGYSVSREKKERFSLILESASTNQTSMYLCASQLGGVGANVLTFGAGSRLTVL.

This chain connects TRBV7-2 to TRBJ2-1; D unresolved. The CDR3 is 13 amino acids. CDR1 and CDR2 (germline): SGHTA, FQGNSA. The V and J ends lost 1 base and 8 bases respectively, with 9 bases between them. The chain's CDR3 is CASSLVFSDEQFF. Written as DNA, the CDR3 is TGTGCCAGCAGCTTAGTTTTTTCGGATGAGCAGTTCTTC.

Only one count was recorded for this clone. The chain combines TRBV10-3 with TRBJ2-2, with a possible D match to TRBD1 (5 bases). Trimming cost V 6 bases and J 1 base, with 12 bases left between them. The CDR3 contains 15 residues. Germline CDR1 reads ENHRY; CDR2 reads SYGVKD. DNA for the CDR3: TGTGCCATCAGCCCCGACAGCCTGAACACCGGGGAGCTGTTTTTT. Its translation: CAISPDSLNTGELFF.

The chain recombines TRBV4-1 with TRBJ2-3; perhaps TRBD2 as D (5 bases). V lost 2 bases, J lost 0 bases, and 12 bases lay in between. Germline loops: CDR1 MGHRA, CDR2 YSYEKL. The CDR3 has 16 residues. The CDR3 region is CASSQRISDSTDTQYF. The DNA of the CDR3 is TGCGCCAGCAGCCAAAGGATTAGCGATAGCACAGATACGCAGTATTTT.

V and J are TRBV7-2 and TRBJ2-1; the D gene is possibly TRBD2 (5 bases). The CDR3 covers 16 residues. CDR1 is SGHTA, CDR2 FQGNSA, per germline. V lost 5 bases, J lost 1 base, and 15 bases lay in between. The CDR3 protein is CASSGPGGSSYNEQFF. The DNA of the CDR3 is TGTGCCAGCAGCGGACCAGGAGGCAGTTCCTACAATGAGCAGTTCTTC.

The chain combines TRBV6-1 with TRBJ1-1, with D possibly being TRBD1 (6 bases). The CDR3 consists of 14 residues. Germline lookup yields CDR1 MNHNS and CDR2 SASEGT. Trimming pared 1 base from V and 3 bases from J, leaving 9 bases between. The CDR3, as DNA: TGTGCCAGCAGTGAAGGGCACAGGGACACTGAAGCTTTCTTT. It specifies CASSEGHRDTEAFF.

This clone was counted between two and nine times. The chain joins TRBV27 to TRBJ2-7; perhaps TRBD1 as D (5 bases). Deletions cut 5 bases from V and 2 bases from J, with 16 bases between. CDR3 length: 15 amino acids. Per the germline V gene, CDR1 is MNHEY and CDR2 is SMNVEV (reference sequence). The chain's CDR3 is CASSTLRTPPYEQYF. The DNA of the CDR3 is TGTGCCAGCAGTACCCTAAGGACACCTCCCTACGAGCAGTACTTC.

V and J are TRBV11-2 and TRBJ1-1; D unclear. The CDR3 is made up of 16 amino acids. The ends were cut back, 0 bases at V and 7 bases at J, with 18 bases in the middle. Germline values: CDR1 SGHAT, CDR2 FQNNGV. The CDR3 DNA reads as TGTGCCAGCAGCTTAGATAGATTATCAGGTGCAGGTGAAGCTTTCTTT. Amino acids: CASSLDRLSGAGEAFF.

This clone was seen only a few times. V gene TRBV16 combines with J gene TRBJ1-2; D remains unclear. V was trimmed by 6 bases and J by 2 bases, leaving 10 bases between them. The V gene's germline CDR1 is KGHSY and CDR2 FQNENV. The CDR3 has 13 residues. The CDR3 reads CASSLSGNYGYTF. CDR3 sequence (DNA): TGTGCCAGCAGTCTCAGCGGAAACTATGGCTACACCTTC.